The 16 T cell receptor beta chains reported below all come from one sample, sequenced in a study of cytomegalovirus exposure and HLA in healthy donors. Primers: 60 Vbeta forward and 13 Jbeta reverse. Sequencing was performed with immunoSEQ multiplex PCR; in TCRdb, only in-frame clones are kept and a portion is missing. The sample lists 200,000 to 250,000 clones, about 75% occurring once. Sample: PBMCs. These receptors all stem from a young man in good health and CMV-seronegative.

The chain links TRBV2 to TRBJ2-5, with D unresolved. The length of the CDR3 is 19 residues. V dropped 4 bases and J dropped 4 bases, with 28 bases sitting between them. The V gene's germline CDR1 is SNHLY and CDR2 FYNNEI. CDR3 sequence reads: CASSGPSGSAYRMGETQYF. CDR3 in DNA: TGTGCCAGCAGTGGGCCGTCCGGGTCCGCTTATAGAATGGGAGAGACCCAGTACTTC.

This clone has a handful of counts. This rearrangement joins TRBV27 to TRBJ2-1; TRBD1 aligns across 8 bases. The CDR3 has 14 residues. The J segment lost 4 bases and the V segment lost 7 bases, leaving 6 bases of the junction unmatched. The germline V gene has CDR1 MNHEY and CDR2 SMNVEV (reference sequence). The CDR3 DNA reads as TGTGCCAGCACACAGGGGGACTCTTACAATGAGCAGTTCTTC. Translation gives CASTQGDSYNEQFF.

This clone was counted a few times. The gene calls are TRBV11-3 and TRBJ2-5, with 7 bases lining up with TRBD1. Germline values: CDR1 SGHNT, CDR2 YENEEA. The CDR3 length is 15 residues. V trimming: 0 bases; J trimming: 10 bases; junction bases outside the gene matches: 11. The CDR3 sequence: CASSLEGGFRGDQYF. The CDR3 coding sequence is TGTGCCAGCAGCTTAGAAGGGGGCTTTCGGGGTGACCAGTACTTC. Full variable domain (missing parts from reference TRBV11-3 and TRBJ2-5): EAGVVQSPRYKIIEKKQPVAFWCNPISGHNTLYWYLQNLGQGPELLIRYENEEAVDDSQLPKDRFSAERLKGVDSTLKIQPAELGDSAVYLCASSLEGGFRGDQYFGPGTRLLVL.

This chain uses TRBV27 with TRBJ2-1; tentative D call: TRBD1 (6 bases). CDR3 length equals 15 residues. The V and J ends lost 6 bases and 3 bases respectively, with 15 bases between them. The germline CDR1 and CDR2 sequences are MNHEY and SMNVEV (reference sequence). The CDR3 reads CASRTRGAIYNEQFF. The CDR3 DNA reads TGTGCCAGCAGAACCAGGGGAGCGATCTACAATGAGCAGTTCTTC.

The J gene is TRBJ2-3, the V gene TRBV2; perhaps TRBD2 as D (5 bases). This CDR3 contains 15 residues. Germline loops: CDR1 SNHLY, CDR2 FYNNEI. Trimming stripped 2 bases from V and 8 bases from J, with 17 bases between. The CDR3 DNA reads TGTGCCAGCAGTGAATCGATCGTTATCGCGGGTACGCAGTATTTT. Its protein is CASSESIVIAGTQYF.

This sequence joins TRBV5-4 and TRBJ2-1, with 11 bases lining up with TRBD2. This CDR3 is 15 amino acids long. The V and J ends lost 3 bases and 5 bases, in that order; junction bases with no gene match: 4. Germline CDR1 reads SGHNT; CDR2 reads YYREEE (reference sequence). The CDR3 protein is CASSSPGLADNEQFF. CDR3 coding DNA: TGTGCCAGCAGCTCTCCGGGACTAGCGGACAATGAGCAGTTCTTC.

To note about this clone: The junction differs from germline at one of its ends, possibly a read error. The chain employs TRBV27 and TRBJ1-1; tentative D call: TRBD1 (5 bases). This CDR3 comprises 14 residues. Germline CDR1 is MNHEY and CDR2 is SMNVEV (reference sequence). CDR3 nucleotide sequence: TGTGCCGGCAGTTGGGGCAGCTTGAACACTGAAGCTTTCTTT. It yields the protein CAGSWGSLNTEAFF.

The genes are TRBV6-6 and TRBJ1-5, with a weak D call TRBD1 (6 bases). Trimming stripped 6 bases from V and 5 bases from J, with 17 bases between. The germline V gene has CDR1 MNHNY and CDR2 SVGAGI (reference sequence). The CDR3 is 15 residues long. CDR3 sequence reads: CASSLQGGSDQPQHF. DNA of the CDR3: TGTGCCAGCAGCCTACAGGGAGGGTCAGATCAGCCCCAGCATTTT.

V gene TRBV7-3 combines with J gene TRBJ2-1, with 11 bases aligning to TRBD2. This CDR3 is 15 amino acids long. CDR1 is SGHTA and CDR2 is FQGTGA in the germline V gene. V shed 6 bases, J shed 3 bases, and the junction held 4 bases outside the gene matches. CDR3: CASSYTSGGYNEQFF. CDR3 coding DNA: TGTGCCAGCAGTTACACTAGCGGGGGCTACAATGAGCAGTTCTTC.

This clone was detected once. The V call is TRBV28, the J call TRBJ2-7; D uncertain. This CDR3 comprises 15 residues. Germline V gene data show CDR1 as MDHEN and CDR2 as SYDVKM. V was shortened by 6 bases and J by 1 base, with 16 bases between the two germline ends. CDR3 protein: CASSSHETPSYEQYF. DNA of the CDR3: TGTGCCAGCAGCTCACACGAGACACCTTCCTACGAGCAGTACTTC.

CDR3 loop: CASSADYLTTYNEQFF. As DNA, the CDR3 is TGTGCCAGCAGCGCGGACTACCTAACTACCTACAATGAGCAGTTCTTC. V is TRBV7-3 and J is TRBJ2-1, with D possibly being TRBD2 (6 bases). The germline V gene has CDR1 SGHTA and CDR2 FQGTGA. The CDR3 extends over 16 amino acids. The V gene lost 5 bases and the J gene lost 2 bases, with 16 bases spanning the gap.

The sample holds a few counts of this clone. The chain combines TRBV5-3 with TRBJ2-1; 11 bases match TRBD2. TRBV5-3 is annotated as an ORF whose role is uncertain. V dropped 0 bases and J dropped 0; count of bases not matched to a gene: 8. This CDR3 has 19 amino acids. This CDR3 is CARSLAASGGRSSYNEQFF. Written as DNA, the CDR3 is TGTGCCAGAAGCTTGGCGGCTAGCGGGGGGCGAAGCTCCTACAATGAGCAGTTCTTC.

In its sample, this clone was seen a few times. The rearrangement uses TRBV11-2 and TRBJ2-5; 7 positions agree with TRBD2. The CDR3 runs to 13 residues. Germline-derived CDR1 and CDR2 are SGHAT and FQNNGV. Trimming cost V 5 bases and J 9 bases; bases outside gene matches: 9. The DNA for the CDR3 is TGTGCCAGCAGCCCTAGCGGTCCGGGGGCCCAGTACTTC. It codes for CASSPSGPGAQYF.

The V gene is TRBV6-1, the J gene TRBJ2-3; possible D gene TRBD1, 6 bases. The CDR3 extends over 14 amino acids. Trimming took off 3 bases at V and 3 bases at J, with 10 bases between the two ends. CDR1 is MNHNS, CDR2 SASEGT, per germline. CDR3 nucleotides: TGTGCCAGCAGTGAGGGGGCTCGAACAGATACGCAGTATTTT. Translated, it gives CASSEGARTDTQYF.

This clone was counted a single time. This sequence joins TRBV9 and TRBJ2-7; 8 bases are shared with TRBD1. The CDR3 consists of 14 residues. V dropped 4 bases and J dropped 6; count of bases not matched to a gene: 9. Germline lookup yields CDR1 SGDLS and CDR2 YYNGEE. CDR3 amino acids: CASSPRDRWFEQYF. The DNA for the CDR3 is TGTGCCAGCAGCCCCAGGGACAGGTGGTTCGAGCAGTACTTC.

The chain combines TRBV7-6 with TRBJ2-5; 14 bases match TRBD2. Germline trimming cut 0 bases from V and 10 bases from J; bases unmatched to any gene: 7. This CDR3 comprises 16 residues. Per the germline V gene, CDR1 is SGHVS and CDR2 is FNYEAQ. The CDR3 DNA reads as TGTGCCAGCAGCTTAGCCCGGACTAGCGGGGGGCGCGGCCAGTACTTC. Its protein product is CASSLARTSGGRGQYF. Together with reference TRBV7-6 and TRBJ2-5, the CDR3 gives the full variable domain: GAGVSQSPRYKVTKRGQDVALRCDPISGHVSLYWYRQALGQGPEFLTYFNYEAQQDKSGLPNDRFSAERPEGSISTLTIQRTEQRDSAMYRCASSLARTSGGRGQYFGPGTRLLVL.